This T cell receptor beta chain was captured by sequencing in a study of blood T cell repertoires in COVID-19. Study-level information: Acute and convalescent COVID-19 specimens originated in the United States, Italy and Spain.

The method was immunoSEQ multiplex PCR; TCRdb's version includes in-frame clones alone and lacks a portion of them. The table has about 330,000 clones, 92% seen once. Participants reported their clinical history, and cohort assignment relied on those reports. This clonotype was obtained from a woman aged 25 to 39 who had recovered from COVID-19. Material for sequencing was PBMCs or T cells enriched from blood (not recorded which).

In DNA form, the CDR3 reads TGTGCCAGCAGCGCCCTTAGCGGGAGAAAGCAGTATTTT. Translated: CASSALSGRKQYF. V usage is TRBV7-2 and J usage is TRBJ2-3; 9 bases fit TRBD2. Germline-derived CDR1 and CDR2 are SGHTA and FQGNSA. With V trimmed by 5 bases and J by 11 bases, 8 bases remained unmatched. This CDR3 region has 13 residues.